Listed below are T cell receptor beta chains from one sample, sequenced in a study of regulatory T cells in long-lasting Graves disease. A single record per CDR3 protein comes from TCRdb applying MiXCR to the multiplex PCR reads. The sample consists of over 650,000 distinct CDR3 sequences, around 32% of them appearing once. The sample consisted of peripheral blood mononuclear cells (PBMCs), taken when the disease was refractory, from a patient treated with antithyroid drugs. The receptors here all came from a female donor with Graves disease. Both conserved end residues are part of each CDR3. The order of the fields is J gene, D gene, V gene, clone size, CDR3 protein, CDR3 DNA. D genes are given only for firm matches. Only part of the rows carry a size: once, few, many, or a class if the clone is expanded.

J: TRBJ2-6; D: TRBD2; V: TRBV7-3; size: -; CDR3: CASSLAGHSGANVLTF; DNA: TGTGCCAGCAGCCTAGCGGGCCACTCTGGGGCCAACGTCCTGACTTTC
J: TRBJ1-2; D: -; V: TRBV6-9; size: -; CDR3: CASSCPGIISYGYTF; DNA: TGTGCCAGCAGTTGTCCGGGGATAATTAGCTATGGCTACACCTTC
J: TRBJ1-1; D: TRBD1; V: TRBV6-5; size: few; CDR3: CASSYSEGTGESRAFF; DNA: TGTGCCAGCAGTTACTCTGAAGGGACAGGGGAGAGTAGAGCTTTCTTT
J: TRBJ2-7; D: TRBD1; V: TRBV13; size: -; CDR3: CASRGGQGGYEQYF; DNA: TGTGCCAGCAGAGGAGGACAGGGAGGCTACGAGCAGTACTTC
J: TRBJ1-2; D: -; V: TRBV7-9; size: once; CDR3: CASSYGPEGYTF; DNA: TGTGCCAGCAGCTACGGACCGGAGGGCTACACCTTC
J: TRBJ2-7; D: -; V: TRBV20-1; size: many; CDR3: CSARGGTQQYF; DNA: TGCAGTGCTAGAGGGGGGACCCAGCAGTACTTC
J: TRBJ2-7; D: TRBD1; V: TRBV12-3/TRBV12-4; size: -; CDR3: CASSLGLGQGAGEQYF; DNA: TGTGCCAGCAGTTTAGGTCTAGGACAGGGGGCGGGGGAGCAGTACTTC
J: TRBJ1-2; D: -; V: TRBV27; size: -; CDR3: CASSSKGENYGYTF; DNA: TGTGCCAGCAGTTCAAAGGGAGAGAACTATGGCTACACCTTC
J: TRBJ1-5; D: TRBD1; V: TRBV4-1; size: -; CDR3: CASSPPRGFPGQGVCNQPQHF; DNA: TGCGCCAGCAGCCCCCCAAGGGGTTTCCCCGGTCAGGGGGTCTGCAATCAGCCCCAGCATTTT
J: TRBJ2-5; D: -; V: TRBV6-1; size: -; CDR3: CASSLRGVQETQYF; DNA: TGTGCCAGCAGTCTGAGAGGGGTACAAGAGACCCAGTACTTC
J: TRBJ1-1; D: TRBD1; V: TRBV5-1; size: -; CDR3: CASSGADRAITEAFF; DNA: TGCGCCAGCAGCGGGGCGGACAGGGCGATCACTGAAGCTTTCTTT
J: TRBJ1-2; D: -; V: TRBV6-2/TRBV6-3; size: few; CDR3: CASNDNAWGASYGYTF; DNA: TGTGCCAGCAATGACAACGCCTGGGGGGCCTCCTATGGCTACACCTTC
J: TRBJ2-7; D: TRBD1; V: TRBV30; size: -; CDR3: CAWSAGGQVPLVHF; DNA: TGTGCCTGGAGTGCTGGGGGACAGGTCCCTCTTGTGCACTTC
J: TRBJ1-1; D: -; V: TRBV12-3/TRBV12-4; size: -; CDR3: CASQLNMNTEAFF; DNA: TGTGCCAGCCAACTTAATATGAACACTGAAGCTTTCTTT
J: TRBJ2-7; D: -; V: TRBV5-1; size: many; CDR3: CASSLAGTGGYEQYF; DNA: TGCGCCAGCAGCTTGGCCGGGACTGGGGGCTACGAGCAGTACTTC
J: TRBJ2-5; D: TRBD2; V: TRBV30; size: -; CDR3: CAGTSGRVETQYF; DNA: TGTGCCGGGACTAGCGGGAGAGTAGAGACCCAGTACTTC
J: TRBJ2-5; D: TRBD2; V: TRBV29-1; size: -; CDR3: CSSDRGGETQYF; DNA: TGCAGCTCCGACCGCGGGGGAGAGACCCAGTACTTC
J: TRBJ2-4; D: -; V: TRBV12-3/TRBV12-4; size: many; CDR3: CASSVAKNIQYF; DNA: TGTGCCAGCAGTGTAGCCAAAAACATTCAGTACTTC